Listed here are 26 T cell receptor beta chains from one sample, sequenced in a study of memory B cells and T cells in multiple sclerosis. The table came from immunoSEQ multiplex PCR; TCRdb's copy has only in-frame clones and leaves some out. The table records some 7,900 clones, about 60% of them present only once. Sequences were obtained from memory (CD45RO+) CD8+ T cells from blood. The receptor source for this set is a human donor with multiple sclerosis.

V is TRBV29-1 and J is TRBJ2-5; the D is unclear. The CDR3 covers 13 residues. Germline assignment: CDR1 SQVTM and CDR2 ANQGSEA. Trimming stripped 3 bases from V and 3 bases from J, with 11 bases between. CDR3 nucleotide sequence: TGCAGCGTTGAGTCGTACATTGAAGAGACCCAGTACTTC. This codes for CSVESYIEETQYF.

This rearrangement joins TRBV9 to TRBJ1-6; D is undetermined. This CDR3 contains 17 residues. Germline lookup yields CDR1 SGDLS and CDR2 YYNGEE. V was cut by 0 bases and J by 0 bases, with 10 bases left in between. The CDR3 sequence is CASSVAINSSYNSPLHF. The CDR3 DNA is TGTGCCAGCAGCGTAGCGATAAACAGCTCCTATAATTCACCCCTCCACTTT.

V is TRBV2 and J is TRBJ1-2, with 8 nucleotides matching TRBD1. CDR1 SNHLY and CDR2 FYNNEI come from the germline V gene. CDR3 length: 15 residues. V trimming: 4 bases; J trimming: 8 bases; junction bases outside the gene matches: 12. CDR3 nucleotides: TGTGCCAGCAGTGTGCCAGGGGGCAAAGCCGGGGGCTACACCTTC. It is translated as CASSVPGGKAGGYTF.

This clone has a handful of counts. This rearrangement joins TRBV6-4 to TRBJ2-1, with TRBD2 as a possible D gene (6 bases). Between the trimmed V and J ends, which lost 8 bases and 5 bases, there was a span of 10 bases. CDR3 length: 12 residues. Germline V gene data show CDR1 as MRHNA and CDR2 as SNTAGT. The DNA for the CDR3 is TGTGCCAGCTTGGGGGAGGACAATGAGCAGTTCTTC. Protein sequence: CASLGEDNEQFF.

This clone was seen more than once but under ten times. CDR3 nucleotide sequence: TGCGCCAGCAGCCAATATCTGGATACGCAGTATTTT. This encodes CASSQYLDTQYF. The chain joins TRBV4-1 to TRBJ2-3; no firm D call. The CDR3 contains 12 residues. The germline gives CDR1 MGHRA, CDR2 YSYEKL. V lost 2 bases, J lost 6 bases, and 6 bases lay in between.

The chain uses TRBV28 and TRBJ2-1, with D possibly being TRBD2 (6 bases). The CDR3 is 14 residues long. The V and J ends lost 3 bases and 4 bases respectively, with 10 bases between them. The V gene's germline CDR1 is MDHEN and CDR2 SYDVKM. CDR3 in amino acids: CASSLLAAYNEQFF. The CDR3 nucleotides are TGTGCCAGCAGTTTGTTAGCGGCATACAATGAGCAGTTCTTC.

The chain carries TRBV2 and TRBJ2-2, with D possibly matching TRBD2 (6 bases). Germline-derived CDR1 and CDR2 are SNHLY and FYNNEI. The CDR3 is made up of 16 amino acids. V was trimmed by 3 bases and J by 5 bases, leaving 16 bases between them. The CDR3, as DNA: TGTGCCAGCAGTGAGGCGGGGAAGAGGCGAACCGGGGAGCTGTTTTTT. Its protein is CASSEAGKRRTGELFF.

V gene TRBV2 combines with J gene TRBJ2-1; weak D call: TRBD2 (6 bases). This CDR3 comprises 15 residues. V was trimmed by 5 bases and J by 1 base, leaving 12 bases between them. Germline CDR1 and CDR2: SNHLY and FYNNEI. The CDR3, as DNA: TGTGCCAGCAGTCCTACAGGAGGGTCCTACAATGAGCAGTTCTTC. It yields the protein CASSPTGGSYNEQFF.

This clone appeared a few times. This rearrangement joins TRBV6-5 to TRBJ1-5, with D possibly matching TRBD1 (6 bases). V lost 6 bases and J 6 bases, leaving 18 bases between the germline ends. The CDR3 covers 15 residues. Germline V gene data show CDR1 as MNHEY and CDR2 as SVGAGI. This CDR3 is CASSAPGQGSQPQHF. CDR3 DNA sequence: TGTGCCAGCAGCGCTCCTGGGCAGGGGAGTCAGCCCCAGCATTTT.

This chain links TRBV2 with TRBJ2-2; D is possibly TRBD1 (5 bases). Germline V gene sequence: CDR1 SNHLY, CDR2 FYNNEI. The CDR3 extends over 14 amino acids. Trimming took 6 bases from V and 7 from J, leaving 15 bases between them. In DNA form, the CDR3 reads TGTGCCAGCAGAGGAGTGGGGCTGGGCGGGGAGCTGTTTTTT. Translating gives CASRGVGLGGELFF.

The V gene is TRBV19, the J gene TRBJ1-2, with D perhaps matching TRBD1 (5 bases). This CDR3 comprises 15 residues. V gave up 8 bases and J gave up 3 bases, with 19 bases separating them. Germline CDR1 LNHDA, CDR2 SQIVND (reference sequence). The CDR3: CASLTDTSAHYGYTF. Here the CDR3 DNA reads TGTGCCAGTCTGACAGACACCTCGGCTCACTATGGCTACACCTTC.

The chain carries TRBV2 and TRBJ2-1; a weak D match, TRBD2 (6 bases). In germline, CDR1 is SNHLY, CDR2 FYNNEI. Trimming took 5 bases from V and 3 from J, leaving 8 bases between them. The CDR3 covers 13 residues. The CDR3 DNA follows: TGTGCCAGCAGTTGGCGGGGCTACAATGAGCAGTTCTTC. This sequence encodes CASSWRGYNEQFF.

V and J are TRBV19 and TRBJ2-1, with TRBD2 identical over 8 bases. This CDR3 is 14 amino acids long. The V gene's germline CDR1 is LNHDA and CDR2 SQIVND (reference sequence). Unmatched junction bases numbered 10, after V lost 7 bases and J lost 8 bases. Written as DNA, the CDR3 is TGTGCCAGTACGCCCAGCGGGGGTTACCATGAGCAGTTCTTC. Translation gives CASTPSGGYHEQFF.

This clone showed up just once. The V and J genes are TRBV28 and TRBJ1-1, with 9 nucleotides matching TRBD1. Trimming took 5 bases from V and 0 from J; bases not matched to a gene: 7. The CDR3 spans 16 residues. Germline CDR1 reads MDHEN; CDR2 reads SYDVKM. The CDR3 here is CASSPSGTGLNTEAFF. The CDR3, as DNA: TGTGCCAGCAGTCCCTCCGGGACAGGGCTGAACACTGAAGCTTTCTTT. Full variable domain (remainder filled in from reference TRBV28 and TRBJ1-1): DVKVTQSSRYLVKRTGEKVFLECVQDMDHENMFWYRQDPGLGLRLIYFSYDVKMKEKGDIPEGYSVSREKKERFSLILESASTNQTSMYLCASSPSGTGLNTEAFFGQGTRLTVV.

V gene TRBV7-9 combines with J gene TRBJ1-2; 10 bases align to TRBD1. In germline, CDR1 is SEHNR, CDR2 FQNEAQ (reference sequence). Trimming removed 10 bases from V and 5 bases from J; junction bases left unmatched: 7. CDR3 length: 13 amino acids. In nucleotides, the CDR3 is TGTGCCACAATATTGGACAGGGGGTATGGCTACACCTTC. Protein sequence: CATILDRGYGYTF.

The chain is built from TRBV6-5 and TRBJ2-1, with D possibly TRBD2 on 6 matching bases. The CDR3 loop spans 13 amino acids. V shed 10 bases and J shed 5 bases, with 15 bases lying between them. CDR1 MNHEY and CDR2 SVGAGI come from the germline V gene. CDR3 loop: CATSDYLHNEQFF. The CDR3 DNA follows: TGTGCCACTTCGGACTATTTGCACAATGAGCAGTTCTTC.

This clone was picked up a small number of times. This chain links TRBV5-4 with TRBJ2-1; TRBD1 matches 9 bases. This CDR3 comprises 17 residues. CDR1 is SGHNT, CDR2 YYREEE, per germline (reference sequence). V lost 0 bases and J lost 4; bases outside the gene matches: 8. CDR3 DNA: TGTGCCAGCAGCTTGGGGACAGGGGTCCGCGAATACAATGAGCAGTTCTTC. The encoded protein is CASSLGTGVREYNEQFF.

J is TRBJ2-7 and V is TRBV9, with 9 nucleotides matching TRBD1. This CDR3 has 15 amino acids. Germline trimming cut 3 bases from V and 5 bases from J; bases unmatched to any gene: 9. Germline V gives CDR1 SGDLS, CDR2 YYNGEE. CDR3 amino acids: CASSAWDRELDEQYF. CDR3 nucleotide sequence: TGTGCCAGCAGCGCGTGGGACAGGGAGTTGGACGAGCAGTACTTC.

This chain links TRBV19 with TRBJ1-2; tentative D call: TRBD1 (6 bases). From germline, CDR1 is LNHDA and CDR2 SQIVND (reference sequence). The V and J ends lost 7 bases and 4 bases respectively, with 10 bases between them. CDR3 size: 12 residues. The CDR3 region has the DNA TGTGCCAGTAAGGGGGATTCCTATGGCTACACCTTC. Translating it yields CASKGDSYGYTF.

V gene TRBV4-1 combines with J gene TRBJ2-1; 10 nucleotides align to TRBD2. This CDR3 is built from 17 residues. Germline V CDR1 and CDR2: MGHRA, YSYEKL. With V trimmed by 0 bases and J by 8 bases, 10 bases remained unmatched. In DNA form, the CDR3 reads TGCGCCAGCAGCCAAGATGTTGTGCCTAGCGGGAGTTATGAGCAGTTCTTC. Encoded protein: CASSQDVVPSGSYEQFF.

This clone was seen a handful of times. The chain joins TRBV11-1 to TRBJ1-6, with D tentatively TRBD1 (6 bases). Trimming removed 3 bases at V and 5 bases at J, with 8 bases between. The germline V gene encodes CDR1 SGHAT and CDR2 FQDESV (reference sequence). This CDR3 comprises 14 residues. CDR3 sequence: CASSFRGNNSPLHF. In DNA form, the CDR3 reads TGTGCCAGCAGCTTTAGGGGGAATAATTCACCCCTCCACTTT.

This clone was detected only a few times. The rearrangement links TRBV7-9 to TRBJ2-7; maybe TRBD1 (5 bases). V was shortened by 6 bases and J by 1 base, with 10 bases between the two germline ends. This CDR3 contains 13 residues. Germline assignment: CDR1 SEHNR and CDR2 FQNEAQ (reference sequence). For the CDR3, the DNA is TGTGCCAGCAGTGGGGCCATATCCTACGAGCAGTACTTC. This gives the protein CASSGAISYEQYF.

This sequence joins TRBV7-9 and TRBJ2-5, with a tentative D call TRBD2 (6 bases). The CDR3 runs to 14 residues. V was clipped by 1 base and J by 5 bases, with 11 bases between them. CDR1 and CDR2 (germline): SEHNR, FQNEAQ (reference sequence). The CDR3: CASSLGASGETQYF. The CDR3 DNA sequence: TGTGCCAGCAGCTTAGGGGCGAGCGGGGAGACCCAGTACTTC.

On this clone: An end of the junction differs from the germline gene, which may be a read error. V and J are TRBV4-1 and TRBJ2-7; 7 bases match TRBD1. This CDR3 spans 15 amino acids. Germline loops: CDR1 MGHRA, CDR2 YSYEKL. The CDR3 reads CASSQEGDSSYEQYF. The CDR3 bases are TGTGCCAGCAGCCAAGAAGGGGACAGCTCCTACGAGCAGTACTTC.

This chain joins TRBV6-1 and TRBJ2-7; tentatively, D is TRBD2 (5 bases). Between the trimmed V and J ends, which lost 2 bases and 2 bases, there was a span of 13 bases. This CDR3 is built from 15 residues. Looked up from germline, CDR1 is MNHNS and CDR2 is SASEGT. The CDR3 nucleotides read TGTGCCAGCAGTGAATATCACGGGGTGCCCTACGAGCAGTACTTC. This codes for CASSEYHGVPYEQYF.

Points on this clone: Other DNA sequences in this sample translate to the same CDR3. The V call is TRBV7-6, the J call TRBJ2-7, with 9 bases identical to TRBD1. The V gene end was trimmed by 4 bases and the J gene end by 2 bases; junction bases not matched to a gene: 6. The CDR3 covers 15 residues. The germline CDR1 and CDR2 sequences are SGHVS and FNYEAQ. CDR3 DNA: TGTGCCAGCAGCTCCGGGACAGGGAAAGCCTACGAGCAGTACTTC. It encodes CASSSGTGKAYEQYF. Drawing the rest from reference TRBV7-6 and TRBJ2-7, the complete variable domain is GAGVSQSPRYKVTKRGQDVALRCDPISGHVSLYWYRQALGQGPEFLTYFNYEAQQDKSGLPNDRFSAERPEGSISTLTIQRTEQRDSAMYRCASSSGTGKAYEQYFGPGTRLTVT.